This TCR beta chain was identified during a study of siplizumab effects on memory and regulatory T cells. Some clones are missing from TCRdb's copy, which holds only in-frame ones; the method was immunoSEQ multiplex PCR. The profile shows some 100,000 clones, more than 85% of them singletons. Germline V CDR1 and CDR2: MDHEN, SYDVKM. The V gene end was trimmed by 6 bases and the J gene end by 9 bases; junction bases not matched to a gene: 22. This CDR3 is 19 amino acids long. General study points: Phenotypic classification as naive or memory proved unattainable for roughly 75-97% of proliferating CD4+ or CD8+ clones.

As concerns this clone: Its antigen is unknown.

Sequencing input: CD4+ T cells sorted from blood. The chain couples TRBV28 to TRBJ2-1, with TRBD2 matching over 11 bases. The sequence derives from a human donor in good health. Some clones in this sample may be carry-over from other donors' samples. CDR3 in DNA: TGTGCCAGCAGCGATAAGGGACTAGCGGCCCCGCCTCGGGCGGGTGAGCAGTTCTTC. The encoded protein is CASSDKGLAAPPRAGEQFF.